This T cell receptor (beta chain) appears in the sequencing data of a study of blood T cell repertoires in COVID-19. Whole-study context: T cells, B-cell-depleted T cells, or PBMCs supplied cDNA or gDNA.

The assay was immunoSEQ multiplex PCR, and TCRdb's table has in-frame clones only and misses some. The sample consists of around 180,000 clones, under 85% of them appearing once. Germline V gene lookup returns CDR1 WNHNN and CDR2 SYGVQD (reference sequence). This CDR3 region has 15 residues. V was clipped by 3 bases and J by 0 bases; unmatched bases: 4. V and J are TRBV10-1 and TRBJ1-1; 7 bases line up with TRBD1. This sequence originates from a human donor in a cohort sampled during active COVID-19. The material sequenced was peripheral blood. The CDR3 nucleotides are TGCGCCAGCAGTGACAGACAGGGTTTGAACACTGAAGCTTTCTTT. This codes for CASSDRQGLNTEAFF.